The clone carrying this TCR beta chain was counted only a few times. CDR1 is SEHNR, CDR2 FQNEAQ, per germline (reference sequence). V was cut by 5 bases and J by 1 base, with 5 bases left in between. The CDR3 contains 12 residues. These data come from a study of T cells after yellow fever vaccination. TCRdb reprocessed the 5' RACE reads via MiXCR and lists one record per CDR3 protein. The sample contains 600,000 to 750,000 distinct CDR3 sequences, around 12% of which appear only once. The sequences come from PBMCs, collected on the day of the yellow fever booster vaccination. V and J are TRBV7-9 and TRBJ1-1, with no clear D. This TCR derives from a man aged 25 to 40 who received the YFV17D yellow fever vaccine. The CDR3 bases are TGTGCCAGCAGCAACACGAACACTGAAGCTTTCTTT. Its protein is CASSNTNTEAFF.